The entry below gives a single TCR beta chain sequence along with its context. The germline V and J ends were trimmed by 2 bases and 4 bases, with 14 bases remaining between them. The CDR3 is 15 residues long. Germline CDR1 SGHTA, CDR2 FQGNSA. Combining a sample-barcoded 5' primer with a J-beta primer mix, a second PCR ran for roughly 6 to 11 cycles. Each CDR3 protein is one row after TCRdb ran MiXCR on the 5' RACE reads. Of 800,000 to 950,000 distinct CDR3 sequences listed, about 36% were seen once; the top ten hold approximately 12%. This sample is drawn from a study of blood T cells in healthy people across ages.

The V call is TRBV7-2, the J call TRBJ1-2, with a possible D match to TRBD1 (5 bases). Sequencing was done on a sample of blood. This clonotype was sampled from a young man in good health. The CDR3 protein is CASSLSPGVGYGYTF. CDR3 nucleotide sequence: TGTGCCAGCAGCTTAAGTCCGGGGGTGGGCTATGGCTACACCTTC. The variable domain in full, completed from reference TRBV7-2 and TRBJ1-2, reads GAGVSQSPSNKVTEKGKDVELRCDPISGHTALYWYRQSLGQGLEFLIYFQGNSAPDKSGLPSDRFSAERTGGSVSTLTIQRTQQEDSAVYLCASSLSPGVGYGYTFGSGTRLTVV.